These 6 T cell receptor beta chains were all obtained from the same sample, sequenced in a study of a mutant IDH1 vaccine in newly diagnosed glioma. Their cognate antigens are unknown. Measured with immunoSEQ multiplex PCR; TCRdb has only the in-frame clones, and not every one. The data hold around 40,000 clones, with 80% to 90% observed a single time. Specified time point: week 5, during vaccination. Alongside topical imiquimod, each dose of vaccine comprised 300 ug of mutant IDH1 20-mer peptide. The sample was PBMCs, taken from a glioma patient whose treatment included an IDH1 peptide vaccine. Source of these receptors: a man aged 40-55 years with glioma.

J is TRBJ2-2 and V is TRBV12-5; 8 bases map to TRBD1. Unmatched junction bases numbered 7, after V lost 4 bases and J lost 3 bases. The CDR3 has 16 residues. Looked up from germline, CDR1 is LGHNT and CDR2 is FRNRAP. The CDR3 sequence is CASGSTGAAYTGELFF. CDR3 nucleotides: TGTGCTAGTGGTTCGACAGGGGCTGCTTACACCGGGGAGCTGTTTTTT. The full variable domain, in which reference TRBV12-5 and TRBJ2-2 provide the parts outside the CDR3, is DARVTQTPRHKVTEMGQEVTMRCQPILGHNTVFWYRQTMMQGLELLAYFRNRAPLDDSGMPKDRFSAEMPDATLATLKIQPSEPRDSAVYFCASGSTGAAYTGELFFGEGSRLTVL.

This chain links TRBV29-1 with TRBJ2-5, with TRBD2 matching 13 bases. This CDR3 spans 16 amino acids. Germline V gives CDR1 SQVTM, CDR2 ANQGSEA. The J segment lost 7 bases and the V segment lost 7 bases, leaving 15 bases of the junction unmatched. The DNA for the CDR3 is TGCAGCGGGAACCCGGGACTAGCGGGGCTCCTGGGGACCCAGTACTTC. Protein product: CSGNPGLAGLLGTQYF.

This clone turned up a few times. The CDR3 loop is CASSDALNTEAFF. The CDR3 DNA reads TGTGCCAGCAGTGATGCGCTGAACACTGAAGCTTTCTTT. The chain is built from TRBV2 and TRBJ1-1; D is undetermined. Germline CDR1 and CDR2: SNHLY and FYNNEI. The CDR3 contains 13 residues. The ends were cut back, 3 bases at V and 0 bases at J, with 5 bases in the middle.

The chain is built from TRBV4-1 and TRBJ1-5; D is ambiguous. Germline lookup yields CDR1 MGHRA and CDR2 YSYEKL. Trimming stripped 3 bases from V and 0 bases from J, with 12 bases between. This CDR3 region has 16 residues. DNA for the CDR3: TGCGCCAGCAGCCACGAGGCGGAGTTTAGCAATCAGCCCCAGCATTTT. Protein: CASSHEAEFSNQPQHF.

The J gene is TRBJ2-5, the V gene TRBV28, with D possibly TRBD1 on 6 matching bases. The germline V and J ends were trimmed by 3 bases and 4 bases, with 15 bases remaining between them. This CDR3 has 15 amino acids. Germline V CDR1 and CDR2: MDHEN, SYDVKM. The CDR3 nucleotides are TGTGCCAGCAGTTTGGTCCCAGGGGCGGGAGAGACCCAGTACTTC. It yields the protein CASSLVPGAGETQYF.

The chain carries TRBV27 and TRBJ2-5; tentative D call: TRBD2 (6 bases). The V end was cut by 6 bases, the J end by 1 base, with 15 bases between. Per the germline V gene, CDR1 is MNHEY and CDR2 is SMNVEV (reference sequence). CDR3 length: 15 amino acids. This CDR3 reads CASRMLRDFQETQYF. Written as DNA, the CDR3 is TGTGCCAGCAGAATGCTCCGGGACTTCCAAGAGACCCAGTACTTC.